This T cell receptor beta chain was captured by sequencing in a study of T cell responses to AZD1222 COVID-19 vaccine. Study-level points and caveats: The donors showed a predominance of white British ancestry and of females, with possible underestimation of clonal diversity. Once two AZD1222 doses were given, Spike-specific TCR breadth and depth went up.

About this clone: Its antigen is undetermined.

Repertoires were generated with immunoSEQ multiplex PCR, while TCRdb's copy carries only in-frame clones and drops some. The sample gives 180,000 or so clones, approximately 95% of which show up once; 3% to 5% is in the top ten. Unmatched junction bases numbered 7, after V lost 5 bases and J lost 6 bases. The CDR3 runs 15 residues. From germline, CDR1 is SGHAT and CDR2 FQNNGV. This material consisted of peripheral blood, taken on day 0 of AZD1222 vaccination. The receptor was derived from an adult in good health. The chain uses TRBV11-2 and TRBJ2-7; 13 bases line up with TRBD2. CDR3 nucleotides: TGTGCCAGCAGCCGAGGCGGACTAGCGGGAGTCGAGCAGTACTTC. Protein sequence: CASSRGGLAGVEQYF.